This TCR beta chain was retrieved from a study of beta chain features in type 1 diabetes. The CDR3 totals 14 residues. CDR1 and CDR2 (germline): MGHRA, YSYEKL. Germline trimming cut 4 bases from V and 3 bases from J; bases unmatched to any gene: 4. Concerning this clone: What it binds is unknown.

Expressed TCRB transcripts were sequenced after all isolated RNA was converted to cDNA. Samples of naive, central memory and regulatory T cells yielded a mean of around 3.7 million reads. Method: immunoSEQ multiplex PCR; TCRdb's copy keeps in-frame clones and lacks some. This sample has about 350,000 clones, with 15% to 20% found just once. Overall study findings and caveats: Insertions were fewer and deletions more numerous at VDJ junctions in type 1 diabetes patients. When Type 1 diabetes patients were examined, their TCRB CDR3s proved moderately but significantly shorter in all four CD4+ subsets.

The sequencing sample was made of naive CD4+ T cells from blood. The chain employs TRBV4-1 and TRBJ2-7; TRBD1 matches 9 bases. This TCR was sampled from a woman aged 18-29 years in good health. The CDR3 loop reads CASSPEDRGYEQYF. The CDR3 bases are TGCGCCAGCAGCCCGGAGGACAGGGGCTACGAGCAGTACTTC.